This TCR beta chain came from a study of blood T cells in healthy people across ages (dated by TCRdb to about 2015). Background on the whole study: Template switching captured roughly one uniquely barcoded TCR beta cDNA molecule per two T cells in model experiments. Age-related changes in TCR beta repertoire diversity were measured in the study by deep sequencing normalized with unique cDNA molecular identifiers. The donors were split into four age groups: young (average about 15 years), middle-aged (roughly 39), aged (over 55) and long-lived (approximately 80). Donors of different ages were randomly distributed across sequencing lanes to avoid experimental bias. The study analyzed two additional independent replicas of 1 million unique cDNA reads from the same blood draw for two donors, one aged 18 to 30 and one aged 80 or older. Points the paper makes about the study in general: Because profiling used bulk unsorted PBMCs, naive and antigen-experienced compartments could not be compared conclusively. Because donor CMV infection status was unknown, age-related changes in expanded clonotypes were potentially confounded. The percentage of naive T cells measured by flow cytometry correlated strongly with observed TCR beta diversity. The long-lived group showed more naive CD4+ T cells, fewer expanded clones and increased TCR diversity than the aged group, suggesting age selection. Estimates of total diversity based on one million sequenced T cells were considered lower bounds and underestimates. Observed TCR beta diversity per million T cells fell roughly linearly with age, and a significant reduction was already apparent by age around 40.

Concerning this clonotype: Its antigen specificity is not known. Base quality data are lacking; no much larger clone is found one base away.

The CDR3 covers 15 residues, taking in both the cysteine and the phenylalanine. Only the CDR3 DNA is retained, 45 bases long and in frame from the first base. CDR1 and CDR2, per the germline V gene (reference sequence), are DFQATT and SNEGSKA. Trimmed from V: 4 bases; trimmed from J: 0 bases; junction bases lacking a gene match: 6. Libraries were built with 5' RACE. TCRdb lists the instrument as Illumina HiSeq 2500. A second roughly 6 to 11 cycle PCR used a sample-barcoded 5' primer and a J-beta primer mix. A unique molecular identifier was introduced onto each TCR beta cDNA molecule by a template-switch 5' adaptor carrying 12 random nucleotides. Each sample yielded at least 2.5 million CDR3-containing paired-end reads. First-strand cDNA synthesis was performed from all RNA using the Mint cDNA synthesis kit, with priming by a TRBC-specific oligonucleotide. Following uracil-DNA glycosylase treatment, a first 18-cycle PCR with universal primers M1SS and BC2_uni_R was performed on all cDNA. In the paper's pipeline: For normalization, 1 million high-quality reads, each with a distinct molecular identifier, were randomly selected from each sample. Instead of being binned into consensus sequences, reads with shared molecular identifiers were discarded. MiTCR, set to a Q25 quality threshold and the strictest error-elimination algorithm, was used for CDR3 identification, clonotype clustering and error correction. A nonparametric unseen species model using Euler transformation provided a lower-bound estimate of total TCR beta diversity. TCRdb's own reprocessing of the public reads used fastp at Q25 and MiXCR and kept productive beta chains. Identical CDR3 proteins give one entry, which carries the most common genes and DNA. In this record, the V and J calls reflect TCRdb's handling and not the investigators' own analysis. The table for this sample lists about 1,400,000 distinct CDR3 sequences; 59% of them were counted only once. Of the sample, 5.5% to 8% falls within the top ten clones.

Donors were roughly 40 systemically healthy Caucasian individuals from Russia aged about 6 to 100 years. Each donor gave 8 to 10 milliliters of peripheral blood, collected into EDTA-treated Vacutainer tubes. PBMCs were isolated by Ficoll-Paque density-gradient centrifugation, with at least 6 million obtained per sample. Total RNA, at least 5.5 micrograms per sample, was extracted from PBMCs with Trizol reagent. For every donor, an aliquot of PBMCs went through flow cytometry to measure the percentages of naive CD45RAhigh/CD27high T cells. The material sequenced was blood. This receptor was identified in a young man in good health. This sequence uses TRBV20-1 and TRBJ1-5, with TRBD1 matching 7 junction bases. The CDR3 is CSATRTGDSNQPQHF. The DNA sequence reads TGCAGTGCTACCAGGACAGGTGATAGCAATCAGCCCCAGCATTTT.